The 17 T cell receptor beta chains below all came from one sample that was sequenced in a study of blood T cell repertoires in COVID-19. Measured with immunoSEQ multiplex PCR; TCRdb has only the in-frame clones, and not every one. The top ten hold 13% of the sample, which has fewer than 150,000 clones, just under 85% seen once. Sequenced input: peripheral blood. The receptors here all came from a human donor in a cohort sampled during active COVID-19.

This chain joins TRBV21-1 and TRBJ1-6; TRBD1 is taken as the D call from the table, unchecked against the DNA. TRBV21-1 is flagged as a pseudogene. This CDR3 region has 19 residues. CDR3 protein: CASNKGTERGRPPGTPLHF. The CDR3 DNA follows: TGTGCCAGCAATAAGGGGACAGAAAGAGGCCGGCCCCCAGGGACACCCCTCCACTTT.

This chain connects TRBV3-1 (or the pseudogene TRBV3-2) to TRBJ1-2; D may be TRBD1 (5 bases). The germline V gene encodes CDR1 LGHDT and CDR2 YNNKEL (reference sequence). Trimming cost V 6 bases and J 1 base, with 15 bases left between them. CDR3 length: 15 amino acids. The CDR3 loop is CASSQFRQGNYGYTF. DNA of the CDR3: TGTGCCAGCAGTCAGTTCAGGCAGGGTAACTATGGCTACACCTTC.

The chain employs TRBV28 and TRBJ2-2; 12 nucleotides match TRBD2. The CDR3 loop spans 18 amino acids. Trimming at V came to 7 bases and at J to 0 bases, leaving 9 bases not matched to a gene. Germline V gene sequence: CDR1 MDHEN, CDR2 SYDVKM. Here the CDR3 DNA reads TGTGCCAGCAACTCGCTAGCGGGGGGGCCCGCGAACACCGGGGAGCTGTTTTTT. Protein sequence: CASNSLAGGPANTGELFF.

The CDR3 DNA is TGTGCCAGCAGCTCTACCGGGACGAGGGACAGAGAGCAGTACTTC. Amino acid sequence: CASSSTGTRDREQYF. This chain connects TRBV5-4 to TRBJ2-7, with 7 bases aligning to TRBD1. CDR1 and CDR2 from the germline V gene are SGHNT and YYREEE (reference sequence). Trimming took 3 bases from V and 7 from J; bases not matched to a gene: 13. The CDR3 sequence is 15 residues long.

The chain recombines TRBV10-3 with TRBJ2-2, with D possibly matching TRBD2 (7 bases). The CDR3 consists of 12 residues. Germline V gene sequence: CDR1 ENHRY, CDR2 SYGVKD. V dropped 11 bases and J dropped 3 bases, with 10 bases sitting between them. CDR3 residues: CAGGGHTGELFF. As DNA, the CDR3 is TGTGCCGGGGGGGGCCACACCGGGGAGCTGTTTTTT.

This clone was seen only a few times. V is TRBV27 and J is TRBJ2-1, with TRBD2 as a possible D gene (8 bases). Trimming removed 6 bases from V and 7 bases from J, with 25 bases in between. CDR1 and CDR2 (germline): MNHEY, SMNVEV (reference sequence). The CDR3 is 17 residues long. The CDR3 is CASSHPQGLRGGNEQFF. The CDR3 region has the DNA TGTGCCAGCAGCCACCCACAGGGGCTTCGGGGGGGGAATGAGCAGTTCTTC.

DNA for the CDR3: TGTGCCAGCAGCCAAGAGTGGACTCTGAGCGACGAGCAGTACTTC. The encoded protein is CASSQEWTLSDEQYF. The chain couples TRBV4-2 to TRBJ2-7, with a tentative D call TRBD2 (5 bases). The CDR3 runs 15 residues. The ends were cut back, 0 bases at V and 5 bases at J, with 14 bases in the middle. The germline V gene encodes CDR1 LGHNA and CDR2 YNFKEQ.

The CDR3, as DNA: TGTGCCAGTAGGCATACAGGGTTCAAAGGGACTGAAGCTTTCTTT. Encoded protein: CASRHTGFKGTEAFF. J is TRBJ1-1 and V is TRBV19; a weak D match, TRBD1 (6 bases). The CDR3 has 15 amino acids. The V end lost 6 bases, the J end lost 5 bases, and 19 bases lay between the germline ends. Per the germline V gene, CDR1 is LNHDA and CDR2 is SQIVND (reference sequence).

The V gene is TRBV30, the J gene TRBJ2-7; 7 bases agree with TRBD1. In germline, CDR1 is GTSNPN, CDR2 SVGIG (reference sequence). This CDR3 spans 13 amino acids. Trimming removed 8 bases from V and 3 bases from J; junction bases left unmatched: 10. CDR3 loop: CARGGQWGYEQYF. The CDR3 DNA is TGTGCCAGAGGGGGACAGTGGGGCTACGAGCAGTACTTC.

The chain uses TRBV9 and TRBJ2-1, with D possibly TRBD1 on 6 matching bases. V lost 0 bases to trimming and J lost 4 bases, with 14 bases between them. Germline lookup yields CDR1 SGDLS and CDR2 YYNGEE. This CDR3 comprises 16 residues. CDR3 DNA sequence: TGTGCCAGCAGCGTAGTCCTGGGGGCGCGATACAATGAGCAGTTCTTC. This sequence encodes CASSVVLGARYNEQFF.

The rearrangement links TRBV18 to TRBJ2-7; 8 bases align to TRBD1. Unmatched junction bases numbered 4, after V lost 3 bases and J lost 6 bases. CDR3 length: 13 residues. The germline V gene encodes CDR1 KGHSH and CDR2 LQKENI. DNA of the CDR3: TGTGCCAGCTCACCGGGACAGGAGGGCGAGCAGTACTTC. It translates to CASSPGQEGEQYF.

The chain joins TRBV21-1 to TRBJ2-3; TRBD2 is taken as the D call from the table, unchecked against the DNA. TRBV21-1 is deemed a pseudogene. The CDR3 is 16 amino acids. The CDR3 DNA reads TGTGCCAGCAGCAAACTAGAGCGGGGGGGCGCAGATACGCAGTATTTT. This gives the protein CASSKLERGGADTQYF.

This clone was seen only once. The chain joins TRBV7-2 to TRBJ2-7; tentatively, D is TRBD1 (5 bases). This CDR3 has 12 amino acids. V dropped 0 bases and J dropped 8 bases, with 8 bases sitting between them. Germline V gene sequence: CDR1 SGHTA, CDR2 FQGNSA. CDR3 loop: CASSLARDKQYF. The CDR3 DNA follows: TGTGCCAGCAGCTTAGCCAGGGATAAGCAGTACTTC.

The chain recombines TRBV6-1 with TRBJ1-2; TRBD1 aligns across 9 bases. Germline V gene sequence: CDR1 MNHNS, CDR2 SASEGT. V dropped 0 bases and J dropped 8; count of bases not matched to a gene: 10. The CDR3 totals 16 residues. CDR3 amino acids: CASSEAGPGTGLGYTF. The DNA for the CDR3 is TGTGCCAGCAGTGAAGCGGGCCCCGGGACAGGGCTCGGCTACACCTTC.

The chain couples TRBV7-3 to TRBJ2-5; 8 bases align to TRBD1. CDR3 size: 15 residues. The germline V gene has CDR1 SGHTA and CDR2 FQGTGA. V lost 8 bases to trimming and J lost 5 bases; unmatched junction nucleotides: 13. The CDR3 protein is CASRPGIQGAETQYF. DNA of the CDR3: TGTGCCAGCCGGCCCGGAATCCAGGGGGCTGAGACCCAGTACTTC.

Notes on this clone: This sample also contains other DNA sequences that code for the same CDR3. The chain recombines TRBV10-3 with TRBJ2-3, with 8 bases lining up with TRBD2. This CDR3 contains 14 residues. V dropped 6 bases and J dropped 0; count of bases not matched to a gene: 2. In germline, CDR1 is ENHRY, CDR2 SYGVKD. CDR3 nucleotides: TGTGCCATCAGGGGACTAGGGAGCACAGATACGCAGTATTTT. Translation: CAIRGLGSTDTQYF.

The rearrangement uses TRBV18 and TRBJ1-1; possibly TRBD1 for D (6 bases). Germline loops: CDR1 KGHSH, CDR2 LQKENI. Deletions cut 3 bases from V and 0 bases from J, with 11 bases between. There are 15 residues in the CDR3. Here the CDR3 reads CASSPRQELNTEAFF. The CDR3, as DNA: TGTGCCAGCTCACCTAGACAGGAGCTGAACACTGAAGCTTTCTTT.